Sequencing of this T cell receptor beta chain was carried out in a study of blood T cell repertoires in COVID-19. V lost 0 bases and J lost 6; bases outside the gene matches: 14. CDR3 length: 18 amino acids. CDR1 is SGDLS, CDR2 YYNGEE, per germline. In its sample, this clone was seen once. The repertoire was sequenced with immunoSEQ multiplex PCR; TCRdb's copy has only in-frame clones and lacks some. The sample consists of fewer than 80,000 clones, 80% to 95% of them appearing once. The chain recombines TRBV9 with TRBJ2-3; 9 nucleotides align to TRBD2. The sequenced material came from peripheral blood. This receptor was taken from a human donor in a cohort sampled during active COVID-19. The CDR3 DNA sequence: TGTGCCAGCAGCGTAGCTCGCCCAGGCGGGGGGGCCGGGGATACGCAGTATTTT. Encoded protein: CASSVARPGGGAGDTQYF.